This record covers a single T cell receptor beta chain. Profiled with immunoSEQ multiplex PCR; TCRdb holds only in-frame clones, not every one. The repertoire holds about 140,000 clones, roughly 80% seen once, with around 25% in the top ten. The data are from a study of radiation and T cells in renal cell carcinoma. At the level of the study: Nephrectomy followed 15 Gy stereotactic body radiation by 4 weeks.

The CDR3 loop spans 13 amino acids. CDR1 is SEHNR, CDR2 FQNEAQ, per germline (reference sequence). Trimming took 5 bases from V and 7 from J, leaving 12 bases between them. The sample's time point: baseline pretreatment blood. Stated treatment: 15 Gy SBRT to primary tumor, nephrectomy 4 weeks later. This receptor was taken from a woman in her forties or fifties with renal cell carcinoma. Source: blood, taken from a patient whose treatment included radiotherapy and nephrectomy. The chain uses TRBV7-9 and TRBJ2-1, with a tentative D call TRBD1 (6 bases). The CDR3 region is CASSTGRTNEQFF. The CDR3 DNA follows: TGTGCCAGCAGCACAGGGAGAACAAATGAGCAGTTCTTC.